A single sample gave rise to the 15 T cell receptor beta chains below, sequenced in a study of blood T cell repertoires in COVID-19. Repertoires were generated with immunoSEQ multiplex PCR, while TCRdb's copy carries only in-frame clones and drops some. The data contain more than 200,000 clones, 88% of them singletons. Sequencing was carried out using peripheral blood. All receptors come from a human donor in a cohort sampled during active COVID-19.

The V gene is TRBV4-1, the J gene TRBJ2-2, with D possibly TRBD2 on 5 matching bases. Germline V gene sequence: CDR1 MGHRA, CDR2 YSYEKL. The V and J ends lost 4 bases and 0 bases respectively, with 15 bases between them. There are 17 residues in the CDR3. DNA for the CDR3: TGCGCCAGCAGCCCCGCAGCGGACTCCCCGAACACCGGGGAGCTGTTTTTT. The encoded protein is CASSPAADSPNTGELFF.

V is TRBV9 and J is TRBJ2-5; tentatively, D is TRBD2 (6 bases). Trimming pared 0 bases from V and 1 base from J, leaving 10 bases between. CDR1 SGDLS and CDR2 YYNGEE come from the germline V gene. The CDR3 has 15 residues. CDR3 coding DNA: TGTGCCAGCAGCGTAGGCCCTAGCGCCCAAGAGACCCAGTACTTC. Translating gives CASSVGPSAQETQYF.

The J gene is TRBJ1-2, the V gene TRBV4-3; D call uncertain. Germline lookup yields CDR1 LGHNA and CDR2 YSLEER. The CDR3 sequence is 16 residues long. Trimming took off 4 bases at V and 4 bases at J, with 19 bases between the two ends. The CDR3 here is CASSRLLRARGYGYTF. CDR3 nucleotide sequence: TGCGCCAGCAGCCGACTACTAAGGGCACGGGGCTATGGCTACACCTTC.

The chain couples TRBV2 to TRBJ1-2, with D possibly being TRBD1 (6 bases). This CDR3 spans 13 amino acids. V was pared by 4 bases and J by 4 bases, with 10 bases between. In germline, CDR1 is SNHLY, CDR2 FYNNEI. CDR3 in DNA: TGTGCCAGCAGTGGGGGGCTTGCCTATGGCTACACCTTC. Protein sequence: CASSGGLAYGYTF.

This chain joins TRBV19 and TRBJ1-2, with TRBD1 identical over 9 bases. CDR1 and CDR2 (germline): LNHDA, SQIVND (reference sequence). With 4 bases clipped from V and 4 bases from J, the junction kept 7 bases outside the gene matches. CDR3 length equals 15 residues. The CDR3 DNA follows: TGTGCCAGTAGTAGAGGGGACAGGGAAAGCTATGGCTACACCTTC. It encodes CASSRGDRESYGYTF.

This chain uses TRBV6-2 or TRBV6-3 with TRBJ2-4; D not resolved. The CDR3 spans 14 residues. V was trimmed by 2 bases and J by 6 bases, leaving 11 bases between them. Germline-derived CDR1 and CDR2 are MNHEY and SVGEGT. The CDR3 protein is CASSYRGPGNIQYF. CDR3 in DNA: TGTGCCAGCAGTTACCGTGGTCCGGGAAACATTCAGTACTTC.

The chain combines TRBV4-3 with TRBJ1-2; D is undetermined. Looked up from germline, CDR1 is LGHNA and CDR2 is YSLEER. The CDR3 runs 15 residues. The V gene lost 0 bases and the J gene lost 7 bases, with 15 bases spanning the gap. DNA of the CDR3: TGCGCCAGCAGCCAAGACTTGCCCGCGTCGGGTGGCTACACCTTC. It codes for CASSQDLPASGGYTF.

This clone was picked up one time. V is TRBV29-1 and J is TRBJ2-6; 7 nucleotides align to TRBD1. The length of the CDR3 is 16 residues. V gave up 7 bases and J gave up 0 bases; unmatched junction bases: 9. Germline V gives CDR1 SQVTM, CDR2 ANQGSEA. The CDR3 region is CSALGTGDSGANVLTF. The CDR3 DNA sequence: TGCAGCGCCCTGGGAACAGGGGACTCTGGGGCCAACGTCCTGACTTTC.

CDR3 region: CASSMRVNDQPQHF. The CDR3 bases are TGTGCCAGCAGTATGAGGGTTAACGATCAGCCCCAGCATTTT. This rearrangement joins TRBV7-2 to TRBJ1-5; unclear D gene. The germline V and J ends were trimmed by 6 bases and 5 bases, with 14 bases remaining between them. CDR3 length: 14 residues. Germline lookup yields CDR1 SGHTA and CDR2 FQGNSA.

The chain joins TRBV9 to TRBJ2-2, with D unresolved. Trimming cost V 6 bases and J 8 bases, with 23 bases left between them. Germline V gene sequence: CDR1 SGDLS, CDR2 YYNGEE. The CDR3 is 16 amino acids. The CDR3 spells CASTRDGSRGWGELFF. The CDR3 coding sequence is TGTGCCAGCACCCGCGACGGGTCGAGAGGTTGGGGGGAGCTGTTTTTT.

The count of this clone is one. The rearrangement joins TRBV14 to TRBJ1-1; the match to TRBD1 covers 10 bases. The CDR3 has 14 residues. V lost 4 bases, J lost 1 base, and 0 bases stayed unmatched. Germline CDR1 SGHDN, CDR2 FVKESK. As DNA, the CDR3 is TGTGCCAGCAGCCGGGACAGGGGGAACACTGAAGCTTTCTTT. It yields the protein CASSRDRGNTEAFF.

This clone has a handful of counts. The V and J genes are TRBV10-1 and TRBJ1-3, with D unclear. Germline CDR1 and CDR2: WNHNN and SYGVQD (reference sequence). Trimming removed 6 bases at V and 2 bases at J, with 11 bases between. CDR3 length: 14 amino acids. DNA for the CDR3: TGCGCCAGCAGCCCGGGAAGGGCTGGAAACACCATATATTTT. This sequence encodes CASSPGRAGNTIYF.

CDR3 region: CASSPDRATNEKLFF. In nucleotides, the CDR3 is TGCGCCAGCAGCCCCGACAGGGCCACTAATGAAAAACTGTTTTTT. The chain links TRBV4-3 to TRBJ1-4; 7 bases align to TRBD1. The germline V gene encodes CDR1 LGHNA and CDR2 YSLEER. The V gene end was trimmed by 4 bases and the J gene end by 2 bases; junction bases not matched to a gene: 4. The CDR3 runs to 15 residues.

This chain joins TRBV28 and TRBJ2-4; TRBD1 matches at 8 bases. V dropped 6 bases and J dropped 8; count of bases not matched to a gene: 6. The CDR3 is 13 amino acids. Germline V gene lookup returns CDR1 MDHEN and CDR2 SYDVKM. The CDR3 region is CASSIGQGDIQYF. Written as DNA, the CDR3 is TGTGCCAGCAGCATAGGACAGGGTGACATTCAGTACTTC.

This rearrangement joins TRBV12-3 or TRBV12-4 to TRBJ1-2; D gene ambiguous. The CDR3 length is 13 residues. V was cut by 8 bases and J by 4 bases, with 14 bases left in between. This chain's CDR3 is CASCHLSSYGYTF. The CDR3 nucleotides read TGTGCCAGCTGCCACCTTTCGAGCTATGGCTACACCTTC.